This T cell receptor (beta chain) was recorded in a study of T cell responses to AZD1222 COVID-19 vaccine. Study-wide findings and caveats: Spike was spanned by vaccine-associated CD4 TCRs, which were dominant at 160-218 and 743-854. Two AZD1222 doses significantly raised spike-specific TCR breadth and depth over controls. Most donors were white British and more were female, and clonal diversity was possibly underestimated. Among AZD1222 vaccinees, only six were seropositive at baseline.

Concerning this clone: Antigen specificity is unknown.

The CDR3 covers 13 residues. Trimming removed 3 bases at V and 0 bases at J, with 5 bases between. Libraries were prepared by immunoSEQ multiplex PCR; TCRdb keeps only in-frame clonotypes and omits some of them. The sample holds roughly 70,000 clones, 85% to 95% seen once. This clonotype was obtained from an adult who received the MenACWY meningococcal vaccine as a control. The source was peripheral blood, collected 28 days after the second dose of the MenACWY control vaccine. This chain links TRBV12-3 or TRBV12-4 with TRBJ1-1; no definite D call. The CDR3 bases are TGTGCCAGCAGTTTGGCAGTGAACACTGAAGCTTTCTTT. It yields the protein CASSLAVNTEAFF.